Here is one T cell receptor beta chain with its context. The specificity of this receptor is unknown. No qualities accompany the bases; no much larger clone lies one base away. The donors were roughly 39 Caucasian individuals from Russia, aged roughly 6 to 100 years, who were systemically healthy. About 10 milliliters of peripheral blood were collected from each donor into EDTA-treated Vacutainer tubes. Ficoll-Paque density-gradient centrifugation was used to isolate PBMCs, with at least 7 million per sample. Trizol reagent was used to extract total RNA from the PBMCs, yielding at least 6 micrograms per sample. For every donor, an aliquot of PBMCs went through flow cytometry to measure the percentages of naive CD45RAhigh/CD27high T cells. The sample originates from a study of blood T cells in healthy people across ages (dated by TCRdb to about 2015). For context, the study as a whole: In model experiments, template switching captured roughly one uniquely barcoded TCR beta cDNA molecule for every two T cells. The study analyzed two additional independent replicas of 1 million unique cDNA reads from the same blood draw for two donors, one aged 18 to 30 and one aged 80 or older. The study measured age-related changes in TCR beta repertoire diversity using deep sequencing normalized with unique cDNA molecular identifiers. Donors were grouped into four age groups: young (average approximately 16 years), middle-aged (39), aged (over 55) and long-lived (less than 85). To avoid experimental bias, donors of different ages were spread randomly across the sequencing lanes. Here is what the overall study found, with its caveats: Because profiling used bulk unsorted PBMCs, naive and antigen-experienced compartments could not be compared conclusively. Observed TCR beta diversity correlated strongly with the percentage of naive T cells measured by flow cytometry. Because the CMV infection status of the donors was unknown, age-related changes in expanded clonotypes may potentially have been confounded. Compared with the aged group, the long-lived group had more naive CD4+ T cells, fewer expanded clones and increased TCR diversity, suggesting age selection. Estimates of total diversity from one million sequenced T cells were regarded as lower bounds and underestimates. As age increased, observed TCR beta diversity per million T cells dropped in a roughly linear way, and a significant reduction was already evident by age about 36.

The library was built by means of 5' RACE. Sequenced using an Illumina HiSeq 2500. A second roughly 7 to 12 cycle PCR used a sample-barcoded 5' primer and a J-beta primer mix. Each TCR beta cDNA molecule received a unique molecular identifier from a template-switch 5' adaptor carrying 12 random nucleotides. At least 3 million CDR3-containing paired-end reads were obtained from each sample. First-strand cDNA was synthesized from all RNA with the Mint cDNA synthesis kit, primed by a TRBC-specific oligonucleotide. Following uracil-DNA glycosylase treatment, all cDNA underwent a first 18-cycle PCR with the universal primers M1SS and BC2_uni_R. As for the authors' bioinformatics: Normalization of each sample was performed by random selection of 1 million high-quality reads, each carrying a distinct molecular identifier. Reads with shared molecular identifiers were discarded instead of being binned into consensus sequences. CDR3 identification, clonotype clustering and error correction used MiTCR with a Q25 quality threshold and the strictest error-elimination algorithm. A nonparametric unseen species model with Euler transformation was used to estimate lower-bound total TCR beta diversity. TCRdb itself trimmed the public reads at Q25 with fastp, ran MiXCR and retained productive beta chains. One record per CDR3 amino acid sequence lists the most common genes and DNA. The V and J calls and clone size are TCRdb's, not the authors'. For this sample the table gives over 1,500,000 distinct CDR3 sequences, of which around half were detected only once. The biggest ten clones account for over 2% of the sample.

This clonotype was sampled from a woman between 40 and 50 years old in good health. The sample taken for sequencing was blood.

Here the CDR3 is given as CASKDRVVGANVLTF. The sequence in DNA is TGTGCCAGCAAGGACAGGGTAGTCGGGGCCAACGTCCTGACTTTC. Recombination joined TRBV2 with TRBJ2-6; 8 of the junction bases match TRBD1. Measured from the cysteine to the phenylalanine, the CDR3 is 15 residues long. Kept here is only the CDR3 DNA, which spans 45 bases and is read in frame from base 1. Trimming removed 7 bases from V and 4 bases from J; the gene matches leave 6 bases unexplained. Taken from the germline V gene, the CDR1 and CDR2 loops are SNHLY and FYNNEI.